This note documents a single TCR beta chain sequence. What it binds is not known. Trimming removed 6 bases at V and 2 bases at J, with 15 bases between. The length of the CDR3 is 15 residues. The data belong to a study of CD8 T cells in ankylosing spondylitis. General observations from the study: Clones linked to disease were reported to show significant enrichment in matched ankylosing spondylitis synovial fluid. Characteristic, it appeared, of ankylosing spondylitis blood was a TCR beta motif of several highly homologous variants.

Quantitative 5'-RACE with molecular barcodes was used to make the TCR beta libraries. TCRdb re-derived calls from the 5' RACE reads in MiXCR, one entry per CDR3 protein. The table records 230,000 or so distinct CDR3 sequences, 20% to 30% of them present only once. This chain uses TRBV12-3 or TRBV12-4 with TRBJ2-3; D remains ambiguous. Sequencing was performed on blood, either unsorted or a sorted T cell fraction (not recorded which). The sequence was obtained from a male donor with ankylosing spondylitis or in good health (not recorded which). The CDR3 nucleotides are TGTGCCAGCAGCCTTTCATCTCGGGCCACAGATACGCAGTATTTT. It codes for CASSLSSRATDTQYF.